This TCR beta chain was sequenced in a study of identical twins. With no exceptions, donors were healthy Caucasians. Study-level findings and limits: Some out-of-frame alpha sequences were shared by twins, and these showed excess low generation probability.

Germline V CDR1 and CDR2: LNHDA, SQIVND (reference sequence). The length of the CDR3 is 15 residues. Trimming took 3 bases from V and 3 from J, leaving 14 bases between them. Template switching (which added a universal primer site) was used, and cDNA carried unique molecular identifiers. One entry per CDR3 protein results from TCRdb running MiXCR on the 5' RACE reads. The data hold approximately 690,000 distinct CDR3 sequences, with around 6% observed a single time. Comments on this clonotype: Its antigen is not known.

The sequenced sample was naive T cells sorted from blood. This receptor was obtained from a man aged 18 to 35 in good health. The chain carries TRBV19 and TRBJ1-2; a possible D gene is TRBD1 (5 bases). The CDR3: CASSMLGRDDYGYTF. CDR3 DNA sequence: TGTGCCAGTAGTATGCTCGGCAGGGACGACTATGGCTACACCTTC.